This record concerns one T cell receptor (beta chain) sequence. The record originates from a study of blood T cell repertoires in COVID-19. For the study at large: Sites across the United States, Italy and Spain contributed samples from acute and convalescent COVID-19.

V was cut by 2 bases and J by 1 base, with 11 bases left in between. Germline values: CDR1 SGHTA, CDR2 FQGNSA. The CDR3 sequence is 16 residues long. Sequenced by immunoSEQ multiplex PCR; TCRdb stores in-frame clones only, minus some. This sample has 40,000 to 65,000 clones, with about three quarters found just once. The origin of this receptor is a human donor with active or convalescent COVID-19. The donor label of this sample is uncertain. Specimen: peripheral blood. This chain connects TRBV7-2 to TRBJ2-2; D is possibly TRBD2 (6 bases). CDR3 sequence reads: CASSLNGGRNTGELFF. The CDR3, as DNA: TGTGCCAGCAGCTTAAATGGGGGGAGGAACACCGGGGAGCTGTTTTTT.